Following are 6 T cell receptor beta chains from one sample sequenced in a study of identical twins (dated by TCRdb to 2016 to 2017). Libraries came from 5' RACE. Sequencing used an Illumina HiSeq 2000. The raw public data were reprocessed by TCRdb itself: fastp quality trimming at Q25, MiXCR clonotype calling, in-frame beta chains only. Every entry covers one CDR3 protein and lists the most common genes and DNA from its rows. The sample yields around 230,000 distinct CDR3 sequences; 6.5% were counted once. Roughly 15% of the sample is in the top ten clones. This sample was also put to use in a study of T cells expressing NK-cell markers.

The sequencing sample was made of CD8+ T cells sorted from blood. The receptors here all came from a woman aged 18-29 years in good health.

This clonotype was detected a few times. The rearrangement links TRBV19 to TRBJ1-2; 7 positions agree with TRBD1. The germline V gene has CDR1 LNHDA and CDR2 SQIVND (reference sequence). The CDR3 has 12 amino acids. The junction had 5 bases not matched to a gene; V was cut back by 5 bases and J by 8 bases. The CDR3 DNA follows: TGTGCCAGTAGTGACAGGGTCGCCGGCTACACCTTC. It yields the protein CASSDRVAGYTF.

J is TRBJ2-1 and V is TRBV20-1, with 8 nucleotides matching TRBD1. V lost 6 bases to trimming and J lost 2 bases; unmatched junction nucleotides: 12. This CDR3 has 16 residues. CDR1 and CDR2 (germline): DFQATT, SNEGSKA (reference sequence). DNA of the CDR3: TGCAGTGCCGACGCCCAGGACAGGGTGGCCTACAATGAGCAGTTCTTC. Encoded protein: CSADAQDRVAYNEQFF.

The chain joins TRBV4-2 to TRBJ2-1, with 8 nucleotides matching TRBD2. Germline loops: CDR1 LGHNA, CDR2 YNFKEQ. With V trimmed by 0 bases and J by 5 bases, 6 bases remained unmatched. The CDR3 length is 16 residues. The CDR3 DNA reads TGTGCCAGCAGCCAAGAGGGACTAGTATTGAACAATGAGCAGTTCTTC. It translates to CASSQEGLVLNNEQFF.

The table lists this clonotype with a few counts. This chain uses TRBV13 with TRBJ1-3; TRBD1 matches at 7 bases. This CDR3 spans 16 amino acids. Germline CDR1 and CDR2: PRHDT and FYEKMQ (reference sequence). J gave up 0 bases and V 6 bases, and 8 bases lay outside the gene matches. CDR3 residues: CASRYGQESSGNTIYF. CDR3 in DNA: TGTGCCAGCAGATACGGACAGGAAAGCTCTGGAAACACCATATATTTT.

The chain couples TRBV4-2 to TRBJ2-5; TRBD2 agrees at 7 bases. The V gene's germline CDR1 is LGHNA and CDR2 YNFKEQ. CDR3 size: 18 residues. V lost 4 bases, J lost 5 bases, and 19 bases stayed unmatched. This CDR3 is CASSPRVLADSIWETQYF. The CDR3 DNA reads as TGTGCCAGCAGCCCCCGAGTCCTAGCGGATTCGATCTGGGAGACCCAGTACTTC.

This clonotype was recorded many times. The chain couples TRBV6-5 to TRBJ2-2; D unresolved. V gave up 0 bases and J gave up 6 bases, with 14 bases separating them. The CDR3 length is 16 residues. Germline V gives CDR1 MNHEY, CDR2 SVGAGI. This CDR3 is CASSYSALREPGELFF. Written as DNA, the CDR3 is TGTGCCAGCAGTTACTCGGCCCTGCGCGAGCCCGGGGAGCTGTTTTTT.